Below are 5 T cell receptor beta chains sequenced from a single sample in a study of beta chain features in type 1 diabetes. Study-level results: Within each of all four CD4+ subsets, Type 1 diabetes patients had TCRB CDR3s that were moderately but significantly shorter.

The study reverse transcribed the entire isolated RNA, so it sequenced expressed TCRB transcripts. Only in-frame clones appear in the TCRdb table, and some are missing; sequencing was by immunoSEQ multiplex PCR. Among about 370,000 clones listed, about 10% were seen once. Antigens of these TCRs are unknown. Sequencing was carried out using central memory CD4+ T cells from blood. These receptors were taken from a man aged 25 to 45 with type 1 diabetes.

This clone was detected a few times. This chain joins TRBV29-1 and TRBJ2-7, with D maybe TRBD2 (5 bases). V was trimmed by 1 base and J by 3 bases, leaving 13 bases between them. CDR1 is SQVTM, CDR2 ANQGSEA, per germline. The CDR3 totals 14 residues. CDR3 sequence: CSVEVPTEGYEQYF. The CDR3 DNA follows: TGCAGCGTTGAAGTCCCGACCGAGGGCTACGAGCAGTACTTC.

This rearrangement joins TRBV28 to TRBJ1-2; D remains unclear. Trimming cost V 6 bases and J 8 bases, with 13 bases left between them. The CDR3 has 12 residues. Germline V gives CDR1 MDHEN, CDR2 SYDVKM. CDR3 coding DNA: TGTGCCAGCAGCCCCCTTCGCCTCGGCTACACCTTC. This gives the protein CASSPLRLGYTF.

This clone has just a few counts. The chain links TRBV7-2 to TRBJ2-5; 7 bases match TRBD1. The CDR3 length is 17 residues. The ends lost 1 base at V and 1 base at J; junction bases unmatched: 9. The V gene's germline CDR1 is SGHTA and CDR2 FQGNSA. The CDR3 DNA is TGTGCCAGCAGCTTAGGGGGATTTGGGACAGCCCAAGAGACCCAGTACTTC. Protein product: CASSLGGFGTAQETQYF.

In its sample, this clone was seen many times. The CDR3 is CASSFLGEMETQYF. In DNA, the CDR3 is TGTGCCAGCAGTTTTTTAGGGGAAATGGAGACCCAGTACTTC. This chain joins TRBV28 and TRBJ2-5, with D possibly TRBD1 on 5 matching bases. Germline V gene sequence: CDR1 MDHEN, CDR2 SYDVKM. The CDR3 length is 14 residues. Trimming removed 3 bases at V and 5 bases at J, with 13 bases between.

The genes are TRBV28 and TRBJ2-1, with D possibly being TRBD2 (6 bases). Trimming stripped 7 bases from V and 2 bases from J, with 12 bases between. The CDR3 runs to 14 residues. Germline V CDR1 and CDR2: MDHEN, SYDVKM. This chain's CDR3 is CASKGGPPYNEQFF. The CDR3 nucleotides are TGTGCCAGCAAAGGAGGGCCCCCCTACAATGAGCAGTTCTTC. The variable domain in full, with the rest retrieved from reference TRBV28 and TRBJ2-1, is DVKVTQSSRYLVKRTGEKVFLECVQDMDHENMFWYRQDPGLGLRLIYFSYDVKMKEKGDIPEGYSVSREKKERFSLILESASTNQTSMYLCASKGGPPYNEQFFGPGTRLTVL.